This entry is about one T cell receptor beta chain. Its antigen is unidentified. This sample was included in a study of T cell responses to AZD1222 COVID-19 vaccine. General study points: Clonal diversity may have been underestimated in mostly white British donors. Only after the peak T cell response were repertoires sampled.

V was shortened by 2 bases and J by 0 bases, with 10 bases between the two germline ends. There are 15 residues in the CDR3. Germline CDR1 MNHEY, CDR2 SVGAGI. The protocol was immunoSEQ multiplex PCR, while the TCRdb copy is restricted to in-frame clones and leaves out a portion. The table lists over 100,000 clones, 90% of them singletons. V is TRBV6-5 and J is TRBJ1-1, with unresolved D. Specimen: peripheral blood, collected on day 0 of AZD1222 vaccination. The receptor's source is an adult in good health. The CDR3 nucleotides read TGTGCCAGCAGTTACGCCAGGCGGATGAACACTGAAGCTTTCTTT. Protein: CASSYARRMNTEAFF.